Only a few counts were recorded for the clone carrying this T cell receptor (beta chain). Germline is not matched at one junction end, which may reflect a read error. These data are taken from a study of tumor-infiltrating lymphocytes in primary liver carcinoma. Study as a whole: The patient group consisted of men and women aged 30 to 69 years.

With around 500 ng total RNA as template and a constant-region primer, TCR beta cDNA was made. Slightly modified ARM-PCR served as the procedure for the TCR beta libraries. These libraries came from three rounds of nested multiplex PCR. Forward primers for TRBV1-TRBV30 and a C-beta reverse primer served the first two PCR rounds, at 10 cycles each. MiXCR, run by TCRdb on the multiplex PCR reads, gives a single entry per CDR3 protein. The repertoire holds 300,000 to 350,000 distinct CDR3 sequences, with around 50% as singletons. Germline CDR1 ENHRY, CDR2 SYGVKD. The length of the CDR3 is 16 residues. In addition to blood RNA drawn from unsorted whole blood, germline DNA was extracted.

The gene calls are TRBV10-3 and TRBJ2-5; D might be TRBD2 (6 bases). The TCR was taken from a woman aged 30 to 39 with primary liver carcinoma and hepatitis B virus infection. Material for sequencing was peripheral blood. CDR3 protein: CVISAGGVISGETQYF. CDR3 DNA: TGTGTCATCAGTGCGGGCGGCGTCATATCGGGAGAGACCCAATACTTC.